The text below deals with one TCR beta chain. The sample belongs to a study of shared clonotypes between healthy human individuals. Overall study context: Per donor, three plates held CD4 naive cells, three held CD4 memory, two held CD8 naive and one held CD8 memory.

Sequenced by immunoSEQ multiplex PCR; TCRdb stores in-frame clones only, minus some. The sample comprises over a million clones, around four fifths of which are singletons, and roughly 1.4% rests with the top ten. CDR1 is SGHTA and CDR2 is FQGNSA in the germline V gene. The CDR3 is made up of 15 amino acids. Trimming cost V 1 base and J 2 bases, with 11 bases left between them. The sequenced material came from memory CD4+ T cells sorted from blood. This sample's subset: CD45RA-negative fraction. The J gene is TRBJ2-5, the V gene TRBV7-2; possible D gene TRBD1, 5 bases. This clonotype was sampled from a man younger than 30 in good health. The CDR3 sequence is CASSLGQTIQETQYF. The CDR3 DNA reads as TGTGCCAGCAGCTTAGGACAGACCATACAAGAGACCCAGTACTTC.